The rows below give T cell receptor beta chains drawn from one sample of a study of PD-L1 blockade in urothelial cancer. The table came from immunoSEQ multiplex PCR; TCRdb's copy has only in-frame clones and leaves some out. The table lists around 38,000 clones, approximately 80% of them singletons. Here the sequenced sample was PBMCs, taken around atezolizumab (anti-PD-L1) treatment. These receptors all come from a man in his 60s with urothelial cancer. Both conserved end residues are trimmed from each CDR3.

J,V,CDR3
TRBJ1-4,TRBV7-9,ASKESRIEKLF
TRBJ1-2,TRBV9,ASSDDWNYGYT
TRBJ2-7,TRBV19,ASTGARDEQY
TRBJ2-5,TRBV7-2,ASSLTGLKETQY
TRBJ2-1,TRBV7-9,ASSLPGLRDEQF
TRBJ1-2,TRBV27,ASSLSGTEGYGYT
TRBJ2-3,TRBV9,ASSPGTLSTDTQY
TRBJ1-5,TRBV19,ASTRGPQPQH
TRBJ2-2,TRBV5-4,ASSLRGLVNTGELF
TRBJ1-3,TRBV15,ATQRNRNTIY
TRBJ1-2,TRBV6-4,ASSDTGGYGYT
TRBJ2-1,TRBV11-2,ASSFGLAGGNEQF
TRBJ2-7,TRBV28,ASSLSIGTDRSYEQY
TRBJ2-1,TRBV13,ASSLGDRPRNEQF
TRBJ2-1,TRBV11-2,ASRLVKLGSRGNEQF
TRBJ1-2,TRBV28,ASSLLGQDLEGYT
TRBJ1-1,TRBV28,ASSLPGRYTEAF
TRBJ2-2,TRBV6-1,ASRTERAGELF